The 24 T cell receptor beta chains presented below share a single source sample, sequenced in a study of T cells of healthy individuals. TCRdb reprocessed the 5' RACE reads via MiXCR and lists one record per CDR3 protein. This table has around 53,000 distinct CDR3 sequences, over 12% appearing once. These receptors all stem from a human donor in good health.

This clonotype was observed once. This chain's CDR3 is CASSPEGRDGELFF. CDR3 nucleotides: TGCGCCAGCAGCCCGGAGGGCAGGGACGGGGAGCTGTTTTTT. V and J are TRBV5-1 and TRBJ2-2, with a possible D match to TRBD2 (6 bases). The V end lost 4 bases, the J end lost 7 bases, and 14 bases lay between the germline ends. This CDR3 has 14 residues. Germline CDR1 reads SGHRS; CDR2 reads YFSETQ.

This clonotype was recorded a few times. At one of its ends the junction is not consistent with the germline gene, which may arise from a read error. This chain links TRBV7-9 with TRBJ2-7, with D unresolved. CDR3 length: 14 residues. CDR1 is SEHNR, CDR2 FQNEAQ, per germline (reference sequence). Written as DNA, the CDR3 is TGTGCCAGCAGCTTAGCGTCGTCGGCACTCGGTTGGATCTTC. It translates to CASSLASSALGWIF.

Ten or more counts support this clonotype. The V and J genes are TRBV29-1 and TRBJ2-5, with a weak D call TRBD1 (5 bases). CDR1 SQVTM and CDR2 ANQGSEA come from the germline V gene. The length of the CDR3 is 14 residues. The V end lost 4 bases, the J end lost 1 base, and 13 bases lay between the germline ends. The CDR3 sequence: CSVVGAGSQETQYF. CDR3 nucleotides: TGCAGCGTTGTAGGGGCAGGCTCCCAAGAGACCCAGTACTTC. Full variable domain (missing parts from reference TRBV29-1 and TRBJ2-5): SAVISQKPSRDICQRGTSLTIQCQVDSQVTMMFWYRQQPGQSLTLIATANQGSEATYESGFVIDKFPISRPNLTFSTLTVSNMSPEDSSIYLCSVVGAGSQETQYFGPGTRLLVL.

This clonotype was found many times. This chain connects TRBV29-1 to TRBJ1-2; 8 bases line up with TRBD1. Trimming removed 1 base from V and 8 bases from J; junction bases left unmatched: 9. Germline CDR1 reads SQVTM; CDR2 reads ANQGSEA. The CDR3 contains 14 residues. CDR3 sequence: CSVEAKDRDSGYTF. The CDR3 coding sequence is TGCAGCGTTGAAGCTAAGGACAGGGACTCGGGCTACACCTTC.

This clonotype has only a few counts. CDR3 nucleotide sequence: TGTGCCAGCAGCCGTGCGGGAGGGCGGTACGAGCAGTACTTC. Translating gives CASSRAGGRYEQYF. The chain has TRBV3-1 and TRBJ2-7; 9 bases align to TRBD2. CDR1 and CDR2 from the germline V gene are LGHDT and YNNKEL (reference sequence). This CDR3 has 14 amino acids. J lost 4 bases, V lost 4 bases, and 5 bases had no gene match.

CDR3 residues: CASSPRQGLQETQYF. As DNA, the CDR3 is TGTGCCAGCAGCCCACGACAGGGGTTGCAAGAGACCCAGTACTTC. The chain joins TRBV7-3 to TRBJ2-5; 8 positions agree with TRBD1. The V gene end was trimmed by 5 bases and the J gene end by 2 bases; junction bases not matched to a gene: 7. Germline-derived CDR1 and CDR2 are SGHTA and FQGTGA. The CDR3 covers 15 residues.

This clonotype was observed at least ten times. This sequence joins TRBV20-1 and TRBJ1-4, with 7 positions matching TRBD1. The CDR3 is 17 residues long. V lost 5 bases to trimming and J lost 4 bases; unmatched junction nucleotides: 16. Per germline, CDR1 DFQATT and CDR2 SNEGSKA (reference sequence). CDR3 in DNA: TGCAGTGCTCTCCGGGACAGAACGGGGAGGAGTAATGAAAAACTGTTTTTT. It specifies CSALRDRTGRSNEKLFF.

This clonotype has ten or more counts. V usage is TRBV25-1 and J usage is TRBJ2-7, with 9 positions matching TRBD1. The CDR3 spans 15 residues. Germline-derived CDR1 and CDR2 are MGHDK and SYGVNS. The V and J ends lost 4 bases and 3 bases, in that order; junction bases with no gene match: 7. The CDR3 DNA follows: TGTGCCAGCAGTGGAGGACAGGGGTTTCTCTACGAGCAGTACTTC. Translating gives CASSGGQGFLYEQYF.

V is TRBV10-2 and J is TRBJ2-1, with 9 bases fitting TRBD2. The CDR3 runs 15 residues. V was pared by 5 bases and J by 2 bases, with 4 bases of the junction left unmatched. Per the germline V gene, CDR1 is WSHSY and CDR2 is SAAADI. Here the CDR3 DNA reads TGCGCCAGCAGTAGTAGCGGGAGCACCTACAATGAGCAGTTCTTC. Translation: CASSSSGSTYNEQFF.

This chain uses TRBV20-1 with TRBJ1-3; 8 bases align to TRBD1. The CDR3 spans 16 residues. The V and J ends lost 3 bases and 8 bases, in that order; junction bases with no gene match: 15. CDR1 and CDR2 (germline): DFQATT, SNEGSKA (reference sequence). CDR3 loop: CSARGDDRGGRDTIYF. The DNA of the CDR3 is TGCAGTGCTAGGGGGGATGACAGGGGAGGAAGAGACACCATATATTTT.

J is TRBJ1-1 and V is TRBV20-1; D not resolved. This CDR3 spans 15 amino acids. Trimming removed 0 bases from V and 1 base from J, with 12 bases in between. Germline V gene data show CDR1 as DFQATT and CDR2 as SNEGSKA (reference sequence). The CDR3 here is CSARDWYPSNTEAFF. CDR3 nucleotide sequence: TGCAGTGCTAGAGATTGGTATCCCTCGAACACTGAAGCTTTCTTT.

This clonotype has only a few counts. This chain joins TRBV6-2 or TRBV6-3 and TRBJ2-7; unclear D gene. Trimming stripped 0 bases from V and 7 bases from J, with 4 bases between. The germline V gene encodes CDR1 MNHEY and CDR2 SVGEGT. The CDR3 spans 11 residues. CDR3 region: CASSYSGEQYF. The CDR3, as DNA: TGTGCCAGCAGTTACTCGGGGGAGCAGTACTTC.

This clonotype has ten or more counts. The DNA for the CDR3 is TGCGCCAGCAGCCCGATCTTTGCCGGGACTAGTTTTTTGTACGAGCAGTACTTC. It translates to CASSPIFAGTSFLYEQYF. The chain joins TRBV5-1 to TRBJ2-7; 8 positions agree with TRBD2. CDR3 length: 18 amino acids. V lost 4 bases, J lost 4 bases, and 19 bases stayed unmatched. Germline V gene lookup returns CDR1 SGHRS and CDR2 YFSETQ.

This clonotype was seen only a few times. The chain is built from TRBV4-3 and TRBJ1-5, with a weak D call TRBD1 (5 bases). This CDR3 region has 14 residues. Germline CDR1 is LGHNA and CDR2 is YSLEER. Trimming removed 1 base at V and 5 bases at J, with 9 bases between. The CDR3 spells CASSQGGSDQPQHF. The CDR3 nucleotides read TGCGCCAGCAGCCAAGGGGGGTCTGATCAGCCCCAGCATTTT.

This clonotype showed up many times. V usage is TRBV10-3 and J usage is TRBJ2-2; the D gene could be TRBD1 or TRBD2 (5 bases each). The CDR3 totals 16 residues. The germline gives CDR1 ENHRY, CDR2 SYGVKD. Trimming stripped 9 bases from V and 4 bases from J, with 21 bases between. This CDR3 reads CAIGVTAGAGTGELFF. Written as DNA, the CDR3 is TGTGCCATAGGAGTTACGGCCGGGGCGGGCACCGGGGAGCTGTTTTTT.

This clonotype was detected many times. J is TRBJ1-2 and V is TRBV29-1; TRBD1 matches 8 bases. This CDR3 has 14 residues. V lost 4 bases and J lost 5; bases outside the gene matches: 9. The V gene's germline CDR1 is SQVTM and CDR2 ANQGSEA. The CDR3 bases are TGCAGCGTTGTAACTCAGGGGGCAGGGTATGGCTACACCTTC. This codes for CSVVTQGAGYGYTF.

In its sample, this clonotype was seen many times. The V gene is TRBV10-3, the J gene TRBJ1-2; D might be TRBD1 (6 bases). CDR1 is ENHRY and CDR2 is SYGVKD in the germline V gene. Trimming shortened V by 4 bases and J by 4 bases, and 10 bases separated the two germline ends. The CDR3 sequence is 13 residues long. As DNA, the CDR3 is TGTGCCATCAGTGGGACAGAGAGCTATGGCTACACCTTC. Translating it yields CAISGTESYGYTF.

The rearrangement links TRBV2 to TRBJ2-5; 10 bases are shared with TRBD2. Trimming removed 6 bases from V and 5 bases from J; junction bases left unmatched: 15. The germline V gene encodes CDR1 SNHLY and CDR2 FYNNEI. CDR3 size: 17 residues. CDR3 nucleotides: TGTGCCAGCAGCGGTACTATTGAGCGGGGGGGCCTTGAGACCCAGTACTTC. It specifies CASSGTIERGGLETQYF.

The V and J genes are TRBV24-1 and TRBJ2-1, with D tentatively TRBD2 (6 bases). The V and J ends lost 7 bases and 7 bases respectively, with 22 bases between them. Germline V lookup: CDR1 KGHDR, CDR2 SFDVKD. The CDR3 is 16 amino acids. The CDR3 sequence: CATRLFGSRRANEQFF. The CDR3 DNA reads TGTGCCACCAGGTTATTCGGGAGCCGGAGGGCTAATGAGCAGTTCTTC.

This clonotype came up many times. The chain uses TRBV4-3 and TRBJ2-1; 10 positions match TRBD1. Trimming removed 2 bases from V and 5 bases from J; junction bases left unmatched: 6. Germline V CDR1 and CDR2: LGHNA, YSLEER. The CDR3 runs to 16 residues. The CDR3 bases are TGCGCCAGCAGCCAATATTGGACAGGGGGGAACAATGAGCAGTTCTTC. This gives the protein CASSQYWTGGNNEQFF.

This clonotype has more than one count but fewer than ten. This chain links TRBV20-1 with TRBJ2-6; D may correspond to TRBD1 or TRBD2 (7 bases each). Germline V gene lookup returns CDR1 DFQATT and CDR2 SNEGSKA (reference sequence). The V end lost 6 bases, the J end lost 1 base, and 13 bases lay between the germline ends. The CDR3 length is 15 residues. The CDR3 nucleotides are TGCAGTGCCCCGCAGGGGGGGTCTGGGGCCAACGTCCTGACTTTC. This codes for CSAPQGGSGANVLTF.

With regard to this clonotype: This may be a read error, as it is one base from a much larger clone. The chain carries TRBV4-3 and TRBJ2-1; possibly TRBD2 for D (7 bases). Germline CDR1 LGHNA, CDR2 YSLEER. The V and J ends lost 5 bases and 4 bases respectively, with 12 bases between them. The length of the CDR3 is 14 residues. In DNA form, the CDR3 reads TGCGCCAGCAGCAAAGGGGGAGGGTACAATGAGCAGTTCTTC. This translates into CASSKGGGYNEQFF.

This clonotype has only a few counts. This rearrangement joins TRBV2 to TRBJ1-5, with unresolved D. Trimming took off 2 bases at V and 1 base at J, with 9 bases between the two ends. This CDR3 is built from 15 residues. Germline CDR1 SNHLY, CDR2 FYNNEI. The CDR3 is CASSEPPGSNQPQHF. CDR3 nucleotide sequence: TGTGCCAGCAGTGAACCGCCGGGAAGCAATCAGCCCCAGCATTTT.

This clonotype was detected a few times. J is TRBJ2-2 and V is TRBV7-2; D gene ambiguous. Trimming took 1 base from V and 7 from J, leaving 16 bases between them. CDR1 SGHTA and CDR2 FQGNSA come from the germline V gene. The CDR3 has 16 residues. The chain's CDR3 is CASSLGIRASDGELFF. CDR3 DNA: TGTGCCAGCAGCTTAGGGATCCGGGCCTCAGACGGGGAGCTGTTTTTT.